Listed below are T cell receptor beta chains from one sample, sequenced in a study of CD8+ T cells in alopecia areata. The assay was immunoSEQ multiplex PCR, and TCRdb's table has in-frame clones only and misses some. The sample holds nearly 200,000 clones, 55% to 70% seen once. The material sequenced was CD4+ T cells sorted from blood, taken at week 24, from a patient treated with tofacitinib. The receptor set was obtained from a human donor with alopecia areata. Both conserved end residues are part of each CDR3. The D gene is left open where the match is weak. The size entry is marked missing in some rows and otherwise reads once, few, many or a size class.

j_call,d_call,clone_size,v_call,cdr3_aa,cdr3_nt
TRBJ1-1,TRBD1,NA,TRBV27,CASSLYRGTEAFF,TGTGCCAGCAGTTTATACAGGGGCACTGAAGCTTTCTTT
TRBJ2-2,TRBD1,NA,TRBV29-1,CSAHTQGATGELFF,TGCAGCGCTCATACACAGGGGGCCACCGGGGAGCTGTTTTTT
TRBJ2-7,TRBD1,once,TRBV29-1,CSVEITGTGVLQQYF,TGCAGCGTTGAAATCACCGGGACAGGGGTCTTGCAGCAGTACTTC
TRBJ2-3,NA,few,TRBV7-9,CASSSDSPDTQYF,TGTGCCAGCAGCTCCGACTCTCCAGATACGCAGTATTTT
TRBJ2-3,TRBD1,NA,TRBV28,CASSLSGGQGTDTQYF,TGTGCCAGCAGTTTATCTGGGGGACAGGGCACAGATACGCAGTATTTT
TRBJ1-1,NA,NA,TRBV4-2,CASSQDGVPANAFF,TGTGCCAGCAGCCAAGATGGGGTCCCGGCGAATGCTTTCTTT
TRBJ2-7,NA,many,TRBV13,CASSAQGSGSYEQYF,TGTGCCAGCAGTGCTCAGGGGTCGGGCTCCTACGAGCAGTACTTC
TRBJ2-7,NA,NA,TRBV23-1,CASSQFTRSSYEQYF,TGCGCCAGCAGTCAATTTACCAGGAGCTCCTACGAGCAGTACTTC
TRBJ1-4,NA,NA,TRBV15,CATSRDLQEKLFF,TGTGCCACCAGCAGAGATCTTCAAGAAAAACTGTTTTTT
TRBJ2-1,NA,NA,TRBV5-4,CASSLEEGDEQFF,TGTGCCAGCAGCTTGGAAGAGGGAGATGAGCAGTTCTTC
TRBJ2-1,TRBD2,NA,TRBV7-8,CASSSTSGPLSDEQFF,TGTGCCAGCAGCTCGACTAGCGGACCCCTTTCGGATGAGCAGTTCTTC
TRBJ2-3,NA,NA,TRBV15,CATSSERSGGHELQYF,TGTGCCACCAGCAGCGAACGGAGTGGGGGGCATGAGCTGCAGTATTTT
TRBJ2-4,NA,few,TRBV7-2,CASSLGLGDGGTKNIQYF,TGTGCCAGCAGCTTAGGGCTGGGTGATGGGGGCACCAAAAACATTCAGTACTTC
TRBJ2-5,NA,once,TRBV29-1,CSASRSGEETQYF,TGCAGCGCCTCCAGGAGCGGCGAAGAGACCCAGTACTTC
TRBJ2-1,TRBD2,NA,TRBV5-1,CASSLVTSGVSEQFF,TGCGCCAGCAGCTTGGTTACTAGCGGGGTTAGTGAGCAGTTCTTC
TRBJ2-5,NA,NA,TRBV27,CASSSASGSGATQYF,TGTGCCAGCAGTTCGGCCTCCGGGTCCGGGGCGACCCAGTACTTC
TRBJ2-7,NA,NA,TRBV7-2,CASSLGQSNYRARDEQYF,TGTGCCAGCAGCTTAGGACAGTCAAACTACAGGGCCAGGGACGAGCAGTACTTC
TRBJ1-2,TRBD1,NA,TRBV5-1,CASSLDQGDYGYTF,TGCGCCAGCAGCTTGGACCAGGGGGACTATGGCTACACCTTC
TRBJ1-1,NA,NA,TRBV30,CASTDRDFMNTEAFF,TGTGCCTCAACGGACCGGGATTTTATGAACACTGAAGCTTTCTTT
TRBJ2-7,NA,NA,TRBV28,CASSIDESYEQYF,TGTGCCAGCAGTATTGACGAGTCCTACGAGCAGTACTTC
TRBJ1-4,TRBD1,NA,TRBV28,CASRADRERKLFF,TGTGCCAGCAGGGCCGACAGGGAACGAAAACTGTTTTTT
TRBJ1-5,TRBD1,NA,TRBV4-2,CASSQEPSGTGAQPQHF,TGTGCCAGCAGCCAAGAACCTTCCGGGACAGGGGCCCAGCCCCAGCATTTT
TRBJ2-6,NA,few,TRBV19,CASSSQGGGANVLTF,TGTGCCAGTAGTTCACAGGGAGGTGGGGCCAACGTCCTGACTTTC
TRBJ2-5,NA,NA,TRBV30,CAWSRSEETQYF,TGTGCCTGGAGCCGGTCAGAGGAGACCCAGTACTTC
TRBJ2-7,NA,NA,TRBV6-1,CASSGVDLRFFYEQYF,TGTGCCAGCAGTGGGGTAGATCTACGATTTTTCTACGAGCAGTACTTC
TRBJ1-1,NA,once,TRBV2,CASSEGMEGQAFF,TGTGCCAGCAGTGAAGGGATGGAGGGACAAGCTTTCTTT
TRBJ1-2,NA,NA,TRBV2,CASRRGDYGYTF,TGTGCCAGCAGACGGGGGGACTATGGCTACACCTTC
TRBJ2-7,NA,NA,TRBV15,CATSRAHESYEQYF,TGTGCCACCAGCAGAGCCCATGAGTCCTACGAGCAGTACTTC
TRBJ1-1,TRBD1,once,TRBV29-1,CSVDTGENTEAFF,TGCAGCGTTGACACAGGGGAGAACACTGAAGCTTTCTTT
TRBJ1-1,NA,few,TRBV28,CASSLSAGEAFF,TGTGCCAGCAGTTTGAGTGCGGGAGAAGCTTTCTTT
TRBJ2-2,NA,NA,TRBV15,CATSRDIGNTGELFF,TGTGCCACCAGCAGAGACATCGGGAACACCGGGGAGCTGTTTTTT
TRBJ2-7,NA,NA,TRBV6-1,CASSGVDLRFFYEQYF,TGTGCCAGCAGTGGGGTAGATCTACGATTTTTCTACGAGCAGTACTTC
TRBJ2-3,TRBD1,few,TRBV29-1,CSEGQGPDTQYF,TGCAGCGAAGGACAGGGGCCAGATACGCAGTATTTT
TRBJ1-5,NA,NA,TRBV4-1,CASSQTGNNQPQHF,TGCGCCAGCAGCCAAACCGGGAACAATCAGCCCCAGCATTTT
TRBJ2-3,NA,NA,TRBV7-9,CASSLFRDTTRTDTQYF,TGTGCCAGCAGCTTATTCCGGGACACTACCCGCACAGATACGCAGTATTTT
TRBJ2-3,TRBD2,NA,TRBV28,CASSTPTLSGRTDTQYF,TGTGCCAGCAGTACCCCGACCTTAAGCGGGAGGACAGATACGCAGTATTTT
TRBJ1-2,NA,few,TRBV7-2,CASSSRGALYGYTF,TGTGCCAGCAGCTCCCGGGGGGCCCTCTATGGCTACACCTTC
TRBJ1-6,NA,NA,TRBV6-6,CASSREISSSPLHF,TGTGCCAGCAGTAGAGAGATTAGTAGTTCACCCCTCCACTTT
TRBJ1-4,NA,NA,TRBV29-1,CSVEDPEENEKLFF,TGCAGCGTTGAAGATCCAGAGGAGAATGAAAAACTGTTTTTT
TRBJ2-4,TRBD1,medium-sized,TRBV7-3,CASSPRTGAENIQYF,TGTGCCAGCAGCCCGCGGACAGGGGCGGAAAACATTCAGTACTTC
TRBJ2-5,TRBD2,NA,TRBV5-6,CASSLVESGGETQYF,TGTGCCAGCAGCTTGGTAGAGAGCGGGGGAGAGACCCAGTACTTC
TRBJ1-5,TRBD1,few,TRBV27,CASSLLTGVNQPQHF,TGTGCCAGCAGTTTATTGACAGGGGTCAATCAGCCCCAGCATTTT
TRBJ2-5,NA,NA,TRBV18,CASSPSQIRTQYF,TGTGCCAGCTCACCAAGTCAAATAAGGACCCAGTACTTC
TRBJ2-1,TRBD1,few,TRBV29-1,CSVVTGLGLGNEQFF,TGCAGCGTTGTGACAGGGTTAGGTTTGGGCAATGAGCAGTTCTTC
TRBJ2-5,NA,NA,TRBV7-2,CASSLSTGRGETQYF,TGTGCCAGCAGTTTGAGTACAGGGCGCGGGGAGACCCAGTACTTC
TRBJ2-3,TRBD2,NA,TRBV5-6,CASSLAGTSRTDTQYF,TGTGCCAGCAGCTTGGCCGGGACTAGCAGGACAGATACGCAGTATTTT